This T cell receptor beta chain was recovered during a study of T-cell reconstitution after alpha-beta-depleted transplantation in children. For TCRbeta, the library was prepared with unique molecular identifiers. Each CDR3 protein gets one entry after TCRdb re-called the PCR reads with MiXCR. The profile covers 450,000 to 550,000 distinct CDR3 sequences, with 10% to 12% appearing a single time and 12% to 15% taken by the ten largest. This clonotype was observed a handful of times. Its antigen is unidentified. CDR3 length: 13 amino acids. V was clipped by 5 bases and J by 9 bases, with 14 bases between them. Findings of the study overall: From surviving recipient T cells and thymic progenitors came the high day-60 TCRbeta diversity observed in some patients. Several hundred rapidly expanded clones from non-depleted graft cells reportedly supplied alpha-beta T cells about two months post-transplant. Newly produced T cells mostly provided counts and TCRbeta diversity after one year, as hyperexpanded clones declined.

This chain uses TRBV12-3 or TRBV12-4 with TRBJ2-1, with D possibly TRBD2 on 5 matching bases. The source material was PBMCs, mostly from graft donor cells, sampled 180 days after TCRalphabeta/CD19-depleted stem cell transplant. The receptor was derived from a female patient aged 2-10 years who had a stem cell transplant for aplastic anemia, so the T cells may come from the graft donor. The CDR3 bases are TGTGCCAGCAGTCCACCCGGGAAGGGTGAGCAGTTCTTC. Protein: CASSPPGKGEQFF.